The rows below give T cell receptor beta chains drawn from one sample of a study of T cell responses to AZD1222 COVID-19 vaccine. Produced via immunoSEQ multiplex PCR; TCRdb's table is partial and in-frame only. The sample has 150,000 to 200,000 clones; approximately 92% are singletons. Sequencing used peripheral blood, obtained on day 0 of AZD1222 vaccination. The receptors derive from an adult in good health. Each CDR3 is given with its conserved first and last residue. D genes are given only for firm matches. Where a row states a size, it is once, few, many or the class of an expanded clone; other rows omit it.

J,length,V,size,D,CDR3,DNA
TRBJ2-3,13,TRBV19,.,.,CASRMTGPDTQYF,TGTGCCAGTAGAATGACCGGCCCAGATACGCAGTATTTT
TRBJ1-5,14,TRBV7-8,.,.,CASSPDYSNQPQHF,TGTGCCAGCAGCCCAGATTATAGCAATCAGCCCCAGCATTTT
TRBJ2-7,15,TRBV4-1,.,TRBD2,CASSLYRGGKNEQYF,TGCGCCAGCAGCCTGTATCGGGGGGGCAAGAACGAGCAGTACTTC
TRBJ1-4,15,TRBV24-1,once,TRBD1,CATSDHRTGGAELFF,TGTGCCACCAGTGACCATCGGACAGGGGGTGCAGAACTGTTTTTT
TRBJ1-2,13,TRBV27,.,.,CASSLRPNYGYTF,TGTGCCAGCAGTTTACGTCCCAACTATGGCTACACCTTC
TRBJ1-1,14,TRBV7-6,.,.,CASSGLDKNTEAFF,TGTGCCAGCAGCGGCCTTGACAAGAACACTGAAGCTTTCTTT
TRBJ2-7,14,TRBV15,once,.,CATSRDNRNYEQYF,TGTGCCACCAGCAGAGATAACAGAAACTACGAGCAGTACTTC
TRBJ2-7,16,TRBV19,.,.,CATKKQGKTGTYEQYF,TGTGCCACTAAGAAGCAGGGTAAGACAGGTACCTACGAGCAGTACTTC
TRBJ2-5,16,TRBV2,.,.,CASTPRRAGLLETQYF,TGTGCCAGCACCCCCCGCCGGGCGGGTCTGTTAGAGACCCAGTACTTC
TRBJ2-7,14,TRBV5-4,.,TRBD2,CASSLGGRAYEQYF,TGTGCCAGCAGCTTGGGCGGGAGAGCCTACGAGCAGTACTTC
TRBJ2-7,13,TRBV6-4,.,.,CASSDSSSGEQYF,TGTGCCAGCAGTGACTCATCCAGCGGCGAGCAGTACTTC
TRBJ2-1,15,TRBV6-5,.,.,CASSYEQPTYNEQFF,TGTGCCAGCAGTTACGAACAACCAACCTACAATGAGCAGTTCTTC
TRBJ1-6,13,TRBV7-2,.,.,CASSLPYNSPLHF,TGTGCCAGCAGCTTACCATATAATTCACCCCTCCACTTT
TRBJ1-1,15,TRBV6-5,.,TRBD1,CASSYSRQGVPEAFF,TGTGCCAGCAGTTACTCCAGACAGGGGGTCCCCGAAGCTTTCTTT
TRBJ2-1,15,TRBV7-2,.,TRBD2,CASSRRAGGENEQFF,TGTGCCAGCAGCCGCAGGGCGGGGGGCGAGAATGAGCAGTTCTTC
TRBJ1-1,14,TRBV27,few,TRBD1,CASRYGTGNTEAFF,TGTGCCAGCAGGTATGGGACAGGTAACACTGAAGCTTTCTTT
TRBJ1-6,15,TRBV5-1,.,TRBD1,CASSKAAGQNSPLHF,TGCGCCAGCAGCAAGGCCGCGGGACAGAATTCACCCCTCCACTTT
TRBJ1-2,14,TRBV2,.,.,CASGGVFNPDGYTF,TGTGCCAGCGGGGGGGTCTTCAACCCGGATGGCTACACCTTC
TRBJ1-5,12,TRBV29-1,.,.,CSVATASQPQHF,TGCAGCGTCGCGACAGCCAGTCAGCCCCAGCATTTT
TRBJ1-2,15,TRBV11-2,.,TRBD1,CASSLAPGQGYGYTF,TGTGCCAGCAGCTTGGCCCCGGGACAGGGGTATGGCTACACCTTC
TRBJ1-1,15,TRBV9,.,.,CASSVRAGTNTEAFF,TGTGCCAGCAGCGTTCGGGCAGGTACGAACACTGAAGCTTTCTTT
TRBJ2-7,15,TRBV9,.,TRBD2,CASSEGLAGEAEQYF,TGTGCCAGCAGCGAGGGACTAGCGGGAGAAGCCGAGCAGTACTTC
TRBJ2-7,11,TRBV7-9,.,.,CASSYGAEQYF,TGTGCCAGCAGTTACGGAGCCGAGCAGTACTTC
TRBJ1-2,16,TRBV28,once,TRBD1,CASSSPGQGGNYGYTF,TGTGCCAGCAGTTCTCCGGGACAGGGGGGCAACTATGGCTACACCTTC
TRBJ2-3,14,TRBV7-2,.,.,CASSLRPFTDTQYF,TGTGCCAGCAGCTTAAGACCTTTCACAGATACGCAGTATTTT
TRBJ1-6,12,TRBV6-5,.,.,CASSYRNSPLHF,TGTGCCAGCAGTTACAGGAATTCACCCCTCCACTTT
TRBJ2-3,15,TRBV9,.,TRBD2,CASENSGGATDTQYF,TGTGCCAGCGAGAATAGCGGGGGGGCAACAGATACGCAGTATTTT
TRBJ2-1,17,TRBV10-3,.,.,CAISEGGLGNGNNEQFF,TGTGCCATCAGTGAGGGTGGATTGGGGAACGGTAACAATGAGCAGTTCTTC
TRBJ1-5,17,TRBV28,.,.,CASSLYWGGRSNQPQHF,TGTGCCAGCAGTTTATATTGGGGGGGGAGGAGCAATCAGCCCCAGCATTTT
TRBJ2-7,17,TRBV28,.,TRBD1,CASSNFWGTGDPYEQYF,TGTGCCAGCAGCAACTTTTGGGGTACAGGGGATCCCTACGAGCAGTACTTC
TRBJ2-2,17,TRBV12-2,.,.,CASRLHTGTGNTGELFF,TGTGCAAGTCGCTTGCATACCGGGACAGGGAACACCGGGGAGCTGTTTTTT
TRBJ1-2,15,TRBV7-9,.,TRBD1,CASSFGTESPYGYTF,TGTGCCAGCAGCTTCGGGACAGAGAGCCCCTATGGCTACACCTTC
TRBJ1-6,12,TRBV5-5,.,.,CASSLGDSPLHF,TGTGCCAGCAGCTTGGGGGATTCACCCCTCCACTTT
TRBJ1-1,17,TRBV21-1,.,.,CASTDRDRGRGYTEAFF,TGTGCCAGCACAGACCGGGACAGGGGGCGGGGGTACACTGAAGCTTTCTTT
TRBJ1-1,16,TRBV19,.,.,CASSISLGRLNTEAFF,TGTGCCAGTAGTATCAGCCTGGGACGGCTGAACACTGAAGCTTTCTTT
TRBJ1-6,18,TRBV27,once,.,CASSLFRYRTRSNSPLHF,TGTGCCAGCAGTTTATTTAGGTACAGGACTAGGTCTAATTCACCCCTCCACTTT
TRBJ1-1,11,TRBV2,.,.,CASRADREAFF,TGTGCCAGCAGGGCCGACAGGGAAGCTTTCTTT
TRBJ1-5,16,TRBV7-3,.,TRBD1,CASSLSGTGLYQPQHF,TGTGCCAGCAGCCTCTCCGGGACAGGGTTGTATCAGCCCCAGCATTTT
TRBJ2-7,16,TRBV9,.,.,CASSVGARFFRDEQYF,TGTGCCAGCAGCGTAGGGGCTAGATTTTTCCGCGACGAGCAGTACTTC
TRBJ1-3,16,TRBV11-3,once,.,CASSLDRTGTGNTIYF,TGTGCCAGCAGCTTAGATCGAACAGGCACAGGAAACACCATATATTTT
TRBJ1-1,13,TRBV6-5,once,.,CASKGRGKTEAFF,TGTGCCAGCAAAGGCAGGGGAAAGACTGAAGCTTTCTTT
TRBJ1-4,14,TRBV18,few,TRBD1,CASSGTVDNEKLFF,TGTGCCAGCTCTGGGACAGTTGACAATGAAAAACTGTTTTTT
TRBJ1-2,16,TRBV11-2,.,.,CASSLDPSYHNYGYTF,TGTGCCAGCAGCTTAGATCCGAGCTACCATAACTATGGCTACACCTTC
TRBJ1-5,13,TRBV29-1,.,.,CSVETAGDQPQHF,TGCAGCGTTGAAACTGCGGGTGATCAGCCCCAGCATTTT
TRBJ2-1,12,TRBV3-1/TRBV3-2,.,TRBD1,CASSLNRGWQFF,TGTGCCAGCAGCCTAAACAGGGGGTGGCAGTTCTTC
TRBJ1-1,16,TRBV28,.,.,CASTTRGDGGNTEAFF,TGTGCCAGCACCACCCGGGGGGACGGGGGGAACACTGAAGCTTTCTTT
TRBJ1-5,15,TRBV30,.,TRBD1,CAWSVSGGGNQPQHF,TGTGCCTGGAGTGTATCAGGGGGAGGCAATCAGCCCCAGCATTTT
TRBJ2-5,15,TRBV7-9,.,.,CASSLPMTVMETQYF,TGTGCCAGCAGCCTACCGATGACAGTTATGGAGACCCAGTACTTC
TRBJ1-1,12,TRBV15,.,.,CATSREAHEAFF,TGTGCCACCAGCAGAGAAGCACATGAAGCTTTCTTT